Each of the 20 T cell receptor beta chains below was sequenced from the same sample in a study of CD8 T cells in ankylosing spondylitis. TCRdb re-derived calls from the 5' RACE reads in MiXCR, one entry per CDR3 protein. Of approximately 46,000 distinct CDR3 sequences in the sample, 9.5% to 11% were seen once. The sequenced sample consisted of blood, either unsorted or a sorted T cell fraction (not recorded which). The receptors here all came from a male donor with ankylosing spondylitis or in good health (not recorded which).

This clonotype showed up many times. The gene calls are TRBV29-1 and TRBJ2-2; 10 nucleotides line up with TRBD2. V lost 5 bases to trimming and J lost 5 bases; unmatched junction nucleotides: 5. This CDR3 region has 14 residues. Germline V gives CDR1 SQVTM, CDR2 ANQGSEA. CDR3 sequence: CSVSGGARTGELFF. The CDR3 DNA reads as TGCAGCGTTAGCGGGGGGGCCCGTACCGGGGAGCTGTTTTTT.

This clonotype was recorded many times. V gene TRBV7-9 combines with J gene TRBJ2-3; possibly TRBD2 for D (5 bases). Germline-derived CDR1 and CDR2 are SEHNR and FQNEAQ (reference sequence). The CDR3 is 14 residues long. The ends were cut back, 1 base at V and 5 bases at J, with 10 bases in the middle. The CDR3 coding sequence is TGTGCCAGCAGCTTAGGAGACTACCAAGATACGCAGTATTTT. Translated: CASSLGDYQDTQYF.

A few counts support this clonotype. CDR3 DNA sequence: TGTGCCAGCAGCTTTCAAGATACGCAGTATTTT. This encodes CASSFQDTQYF. This chain links TRBV5-5 with TRBJ2-3; D gene uncertain. The CDR3 is 11 amino acids. Germline V gene sequence: CDR1 SGHKS, CDR2 YYEKEE (reference sequence). V lost 2 bases and J 5 bases, leaving 3 bases between the germline ends.

This clonotype has ten or more counts. The V gene is TRBV20-1, the J gene TRBJ1-1; D is perhaps TRBD1 (6 bases). Between the trimmed V and J ends, which lost 5 bases and 3 bases, there was a span of 13 bases. The CDR3 totals 13 residues. Looked up from germline, CDR1 is DFQATT and CDR2 is SNEGSKA (reference sequence). The CDR3 DNA reads TGCAGTGCTCAGGGGTTCTCGTACACTGAAGCTTTCTTT. Translated: CSAQGFSYTEAFF.

In this sample, this clonotype turned up many times. CDR3 DNA sequence: TGTGCCAGCAGCGATCCTTCCGGGGAAGAGACCCAGTACTTC. This gives the protein CASSDPSGEETQYF. The rearrangement links TRBV7-2 to TRBJ2-5; perhaps TRBD2 as D (5 bases). Per germline, CDR1 SGHTA and CDR2 FQGNSA. The V end was cut by 5 bases, the J end by 3 bases, with 13 bases between. This CDR3 region has 14 residues.

Many counts were recorded for this clonotype. CDR3 sequence reads: CSAPRGTVNQPQHF. CDR3 coding DNA: TGCAGTGCCCCGAGGGGTACGGTAAATCAGCCCCAGCATTTT. This chain uses TRBV20-1 with TRBJ1-5, with D maybe TRBD1 (5 bases). V was clipped by 6 bases and J by 4 bases, with 16 bases between them. The CDR3 runs to 14 residues. CDR1 is DFQATT and CDR2 is SNEGSKA in the germline V gene (reference sequence).

CDR3 nucleotides: TGTGCCAGCAGTTCGTCCAATAGCAATCAGCCCCAGCATTTT. It is translated as CASSSSNSNQPQHF. The V gene is TRBV6-2 or TRBV6-3, the J gene TRBJ1-5; unclear D gene. This CDR3 is built from 14 residues. V dropped 4 bases and J dropped 0 bases, with 7 bases sitting between them. The V gene's germline CDR1 is MNHEY and CDR2 SVGEGT.

There are many counts of this clonotype. The CDR3 loop is CASSLMVTTDTQYF. The CDR3 bases are TGTGCCAGCAGTCTAATGGTGACCACAGATACGCAGTATTTT. The V and J genes are TRBV27 and TRBJ2-3, with no clear D. Germline V lookup: CDR1 MNHEY, CDR2 SMNVEV (reference sequence). The CDR3 covers 14 residues. V was trimmed by 5 bases and J by 2 bases, leaving 11 bases between them.

This clonotype was found many times. This chain uses TRBV20-1 with TRBJ1-1; D unclear. The germline V and J ends were trimmed by 5 bases and 0 bases, with 10 bases remaining between them. CDR1 DFQATT and CDR2 SNEGSKA come from the germline V gene (reference sequence). The length of the CDR3 is 13 residues. CDR3 loop: CSALDGLNTEAFF. The CDR3 region has the DNA TGCAGTGCTCTGGACGGGTTGAACACTGAAGCTTTCTTT.

This clonotype was observed at least ten times. The gene calls are TRBV5-1 and TRBJ2-5; D is uncertain. This CDR3 has 15 amino acids. The V end was cut by 0 bases, the J end by 5 bases, with 14 bases between. Per the germline V gene, CDR1 is SGHRS and CDR2 is YFSETQ. CDR3 loop: CASSLDSGPRETQYF. The CDR3 DNA sequence: TGCGCCAGCAGCTTGGACAGTGGACCCAGGGAGACCCAGTACTTC. Full variable domain (remainder filled in from reference TRBV5-1 and TRBJ2-5): KAGVTQTPRYLIKTRGQQVTLSCSPISGHRSVSWYQQTPGQGLQFLFEYFSETQRNKGNFPGRFSGRQFSNSRSEMNVSTLELGDSALYLCASSLDSGPRETQYFGPGTRLLVL.

This clonotype was seen many times. This chain links TRBV12-3 or TRBV12-4 with TRBJ1-5; D unresolved. V lost 3 bases, J lost 4 bases, and 13 bases lay in between. This CDR3 region has 15 residues. DNA for the CDR3: TGTGCCAGCAGTTTCCTCCTCAGGTCAAATCAGCCCCAGCATTTT. Protein product: CASSFLLRSNQPQHF.

This clonotype was detected ten times or more. This chain links TRBV3-1 with TRBJ1-5, with a weak D call TRBD1 (5 bases). CDR3 length: 15 residues. From germline, CDR1 is LGHDT and CDR2 YNNKEL (reference sequence). With 4 bases removed from V and 6 bases from J, the gap between germline ends came to 16 bases. For the CDR3, the DNA is TGTGCCAGCAGCCCGACCTCAGGGTACAGTCAGCCCCAGCATTTT. The encoded protein is CASSPTSGYSQPQHF.

This clonotype was detected many times. The chain carries TRBV10-3 and TRBJ2-7; maybe TRBD1 (5 bases). V was cut by 0 bases and J by 0 bases, with 12 bases left in between. Germline values: CDR1 ENHRY, CDR2 SYGVKD. The CDR3 has 16 residues. DNA of the CDR3: TGTGCCATCAGTGAGTCGAAAGGGGCCCTCTCCTACGAGCAGTACTTC. This sequence encodes CAISESKGALSYEQYF.

DNA of the CDR3: TGTGCCAGCTCACCACTACCAGGCTCTGGGGCCAACGTCCTGACTTTC. Translating it yields CASSPLPGSGANVLTF. The gene calls are TRBV18 and TRBJ2-6; D gene ambiguous. Germline assignment: CDR1 KGHSH and CDR2 LQKENI. Trimming removed 1 base from V and 0 bases from J, with 7 bases in between. The CDR3 is 16 residues long.

This clonotype was observed at least ten times. V gene TRBV28 combines with J gene TRBJ2-7; TRBD1 might be the D (6 bases). V shed 5 bases and J shed 2 bases, with 16 bases lying between them. CDR1 is MDHEN, CDR2 SYDVKM, per germline. This CDR3 is built from 15 residues. This chain's CDR3 is CASSQADRLAYEQYF. The CDR3, as DNA: TGTGCCAGCAGTCAGGCAGACAGGCTCGCCTACGAGCAGTACTTC. Variable domain in full (rest from reference TRBV28 and TRBJ2-7): DVKVTQSSRYLVKRTGEKVFLECVQDMDHENMFWYRQDPGLGLRLIYFSYDVKMKEKGDIPEGYSVSREKKERFSLILESASTNQTSMYLCASSQADRLAYEQYFGPGTRLTVT.

This clonotype has ten or more counts. The CDR3 protein is CSVVEGESEAFF. The DNA of the CDR3 is TGCAGCGTTGTAGAAGGGGAGAGTGAAGCTTTCTTT. The chain has TRBV29-1 and TRBJ1-1; D might be TRBD1 (5 bases). Trimming removed 4 bases from V and 7 bases from J, with 13 bases in between. Germline V gene lookup returns CDR1 SQVTM and CDR2 ANQGSEA. The CDR3 has 12 residues.

This clonotype was detected ten times or more. This chain uses TRBV29-1 with TRBJ2-2, with 9 bases that match TRBD1. The CDR3 extends over 13 amino acids. V trimming: 6 bases; J trimming: 4 bases; junction bases outside the gene matches: 3. In germline, CDR1 is SQVTM, CDR2 ANQGSEA. The DNA of the CDR3 is TGCAGCGTCACGACAGGGGGCACCGGGGAGCTGTTTTTT. Translation gives CSVTTGGTGELFF.

With regard to this clonotype: One end of the junction is discordant with germline, which a read error may explain. The J gene is TRBJ2-7, the V gene TRBV28; D possibly corresponds to TRBD1 (6 bases). Germline-derived CDR1 and CDR2 are MDHEN and SYDVKM. This CDR3 has 15 amino acids. The CDR3 coding sequence is TGTACCAGCAGTACAAACAGGGATTCCAACTACGAGCAGTACTTC. Its protein is CTSSTNRDSNYEQYF. Full variable domain (rest looked up from reference TRBV28 and TRBJ2-7): DVKVTQSSRYLVKRTGEKVFLECVQDMDHENMFWYRQDPGLGLRLIYFSYDVKMKEKGDIPEGYSVSREKKERFSLILESASTNQTSMYLCTSSTNRDSNYEQYFGPGTRLTVT.

This clonotype was found many times. The rearrangement uses TRBV3-1 and TRBJ1-6; the match to TRBD1 covers 7 bases. The CDR3 is 15 amino acids. Germline assignment: CDR1 LGHDT and CDR2 YNNKEL (reference sequence). Losses at the gene ends were 6 bases for V and 7 bases for J; bases not matched to a gene: 9. In DNA, the CDR3 is TGTGCCAGCAGACATGGGGGACAGCAGAATTCACCCCTCCACTTT. It codes for CASRHGGQQNSPLHF.

The chain links TRBV7-6 to TRBJ1-4; the D is unclear. V lost 3 bases to trimming and J lost 8 bases, with 16 bases between them. This CDR3 region has 15 residues. Germline V gene sequence: CDR1 SGHVS, CDR2 FNYEAQ. CDR3 sequence reads: CASSLGSGNSEKLFF. The CDR3 DNA is TGTGCCAGCAGCTTGGGGTCTGGGAACTCCGAAAAACTGTTTTTT.